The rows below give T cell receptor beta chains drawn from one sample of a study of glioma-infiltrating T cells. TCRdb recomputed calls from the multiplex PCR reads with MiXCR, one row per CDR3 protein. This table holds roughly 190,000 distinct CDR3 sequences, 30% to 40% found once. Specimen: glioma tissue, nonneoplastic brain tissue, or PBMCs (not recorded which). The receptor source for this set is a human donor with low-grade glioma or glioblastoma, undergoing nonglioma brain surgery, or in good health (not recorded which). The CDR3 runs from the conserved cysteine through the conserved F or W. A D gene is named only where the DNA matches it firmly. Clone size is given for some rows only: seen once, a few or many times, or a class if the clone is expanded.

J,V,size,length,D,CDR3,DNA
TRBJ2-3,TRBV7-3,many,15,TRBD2,CASRTTSGSGDTQYF,TGTGCCAGCAGGACGACTAGCGGGAGTGGAGATACGCAGTATTTT
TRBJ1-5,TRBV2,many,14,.,CASRPAGGGQPQHF,TGTGCCAGCAGACCAGCGGGGGGCGGTCAGCCCCAGCATTTT
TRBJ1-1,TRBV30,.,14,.,CAWRVGGRGTEAFF,TGTGCCTGGAGAGTGGGAGGGAGGGGCACTGAAGCTTTCTTT
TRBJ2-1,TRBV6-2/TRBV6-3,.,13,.,CVSSYSLAGKQFF,TGTGTCAGCAGTTATTCTCTGGCCGGAAAGCAGTTCTTC
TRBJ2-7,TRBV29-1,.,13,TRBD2,CSVAGLAGSKQYF,TGCAGCGTTGCAGGACTAGCGGGCTCCAAGCAGTACTTC
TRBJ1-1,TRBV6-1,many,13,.,CASSREVNTEAFF,TGTGCCAGCAGTCGGGAAGTGAACACTGAAGCTTTCTTT
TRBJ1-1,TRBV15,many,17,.,CATSRDPGHLKGTEAFF,TGTGCCACCAGCAGAGACCCCGGACATTTGAAAGGCACTGAAGCTTTCTTT
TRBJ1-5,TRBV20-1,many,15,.,CSARDWQGSNQPQHF,TGCAGTGCTAGAGATTGGCAGGGGAGCAATCAGCCCCAGCATTTT
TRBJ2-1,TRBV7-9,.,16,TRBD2,CASSQIAGVTYNKQFF,TGTGCCAGCAGTCAAATAGCGGGAGTCACCTACAATAAGCAGTTCTTC
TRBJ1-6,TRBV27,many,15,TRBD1,CASSETGTENSPLHF,TGTGCCAGCAGTGAGACCGGGACAGAGAATTCACCCCTCCACTTT
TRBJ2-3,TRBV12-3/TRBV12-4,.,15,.,CAGTVRREGLDTQYF,TGTGCCGGCACCGTAAGGCGGGAAGGACTTGATACGCAGTATTTT
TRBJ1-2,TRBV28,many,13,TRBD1,CASSLGTGTGYTF,TGTGCCAGCAGTTTAGGGACAGGGACCGGCTACACCTTC
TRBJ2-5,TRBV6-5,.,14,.,CASSEQGTQETQYF,TGTGCCAGCAGTGAACAGGGTACACAAGAGACCCAGTACTTC
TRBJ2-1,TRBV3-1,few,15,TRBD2,CASSQQAGSGNEQFF,TGTGCCAGCAGCCAACAAGCGGGATCGGGGAATGAGCAGTTCTTC
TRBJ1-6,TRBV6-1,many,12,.,CASRSFDSPLHF,TGTGCCAGCAGATCTTTCGATTCACCCCTCCACTTT
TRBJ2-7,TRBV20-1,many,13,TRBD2,CSARLAGDYEQYF,TGCAGTGCTAGACTAGCGGGGGACTACGAGCAGTACTTC
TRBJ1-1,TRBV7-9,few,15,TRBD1,CASSLKTGGGTEAFF,TGTGCCAGCAGCTTAAAAACAGGGGGGGGCACTGAAGCTTTCTTT
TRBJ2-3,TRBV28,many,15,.,CASSFYTLRTDTQYF,TGTGCCAGCAGTTTCTATACCCTCCGCACAGATACGCAGTATTTT
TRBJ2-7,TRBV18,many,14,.,CASSPEPAAYEQYF,TGTGCCAGCTCACCTGAGCCAGCGGCCTACGAGCAGTACTTC
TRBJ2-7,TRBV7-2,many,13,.,CASSRQSSYEQYF,TGTGCCAGCAGCAGACAGAGCTCCTACGAGCAGTACTTC
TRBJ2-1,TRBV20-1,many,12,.,CSASDEGAEQFF,TGCAGTGCTAGTGATGAGGGTGCTGAGCAGTTCTTC
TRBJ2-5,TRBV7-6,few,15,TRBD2,CASSSNLAGWETQYF,TGTGCCAGCAGCTCCAATCTAGCGGGATGGGAGACCCAGTACTTC
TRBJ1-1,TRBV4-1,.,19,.,CASSPYSSGRVGCNTEAFF,TGCGCCAGCAGCCCCTATTCATCGGGGAGGGTGGGTTGTAACACTGAAGCTTTCTTT
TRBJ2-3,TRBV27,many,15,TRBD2,CASSLERGPTDTQYF,TGTGCCAGCAGTTTGGAGCGGGGCCCCACAGATACGCAGTATTTT
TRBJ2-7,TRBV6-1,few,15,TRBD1,CASSPGTGGGYEQYF,TGTGCCAGCAGTCCCGGGACAGGGGGCGGTTACGAGCAGTACTTC
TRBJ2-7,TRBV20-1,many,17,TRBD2,CSAKGTSGPRYPYEQYF,TGCAGTGCTAAAGGGACTAGCGGGCCCCGGTATCCCTACGAGCAGTACTTC
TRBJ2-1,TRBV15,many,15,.,CATSRDRGRLNEQFF,TGTGCCACCAGCAGAGATAGGGGGAGGCTCAATGAGCAGTTCTTC
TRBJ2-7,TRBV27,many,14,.,CASTPGGRPYEQYF,TGTGCCAGCACCCCGGGGGGCCGGCCGTACGAGCAGTACTTC
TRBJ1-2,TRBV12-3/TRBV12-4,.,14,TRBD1,CASGLQGANYGYTF,TGTGCCAGCGGTTTGCAGGGGGCGAACTATGGCTACACCTTC
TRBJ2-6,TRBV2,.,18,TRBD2,CASSGSGSFLSGANVLTF,TGTGCCAGCAGTGGCAGCGGGAGTTTCCTTTCTGGGGCCAACGTCCTGACTTTC
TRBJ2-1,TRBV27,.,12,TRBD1,CASGTVSYEQFF,TGTGCTTCCGGGACAGTCTCCTATGAGCAGTTCTTC
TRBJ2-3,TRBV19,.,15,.,CASSMRGTSTDTQYF,TGTGCCAGTAGTATGAGAGGAACTAGCACAGATACGCAGTATTTT
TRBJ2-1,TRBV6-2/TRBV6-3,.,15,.,CASIETGNRNNEQLF,TGTGCCAGCATTGAGACCGGGAATAGGAACAATGAGCAGCTCTTC
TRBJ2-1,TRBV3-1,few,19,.,CASSQEEIRPRRVYNEQFF,TGTGCCAGCAGCCAAGAAGAGATCAGGCCCCGGAGGGTTTACAATGAGCAGTTCTTC
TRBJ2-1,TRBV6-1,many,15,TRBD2,CASSQSGLSYNEQFF,TGTGCCAGCAGTCAATCGGGACTATCATACAATGAGCAGTTCTTC
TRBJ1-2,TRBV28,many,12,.,CAGSTGNYGYTF,TGTGCCGGGAGTACAGGGAACTATGGCTACACCTTC
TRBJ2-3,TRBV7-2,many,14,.,CASSLDGLRDTQYF,TGTGCCAGCAGCTTAGACGGGTTGAGGGATACGCAGTATTTT
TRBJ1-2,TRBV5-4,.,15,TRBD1,CASSLGTGLFYGYTF,TGTGCCAGCAGCTTGGGGACAGGCCTTTTTTATGGCTACACCTTC
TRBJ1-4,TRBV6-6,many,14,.,CASSYLPRNEKLFF,TGTGCCAGCAGTTACTTGCCAAGAAATGAAAAACTGTTTTTT
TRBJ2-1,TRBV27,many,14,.,CASSFGAEGNEQFF,TGTGCCAGCAGTTTTGGGGCCGAGGGAAATGAGCAGTTCTTC
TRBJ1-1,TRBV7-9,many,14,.,CASSFFTGNTEAFF,TGTGCCAGCAGCTTTTTCACAGGGAATACTGAAGCTTTCTTT
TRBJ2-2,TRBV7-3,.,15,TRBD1,CASSSTRGIGGELFF,TGTGCCAGCAGCAGCACCAGGGGGATCGGCGGGGAGCTGTTTTTT
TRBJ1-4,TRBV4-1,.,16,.,CASSQDRGAQNEKLFF,TGCGCCAGCAGCCAAGACAGGGGCGCTCAAAATGAAAAACTGTTTTTT
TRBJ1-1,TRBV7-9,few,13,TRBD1,CASSLGTGGEAFF,TGTGCCAGCAGCTTGGGGACAGGGGGCGAAGCTTTCTTT